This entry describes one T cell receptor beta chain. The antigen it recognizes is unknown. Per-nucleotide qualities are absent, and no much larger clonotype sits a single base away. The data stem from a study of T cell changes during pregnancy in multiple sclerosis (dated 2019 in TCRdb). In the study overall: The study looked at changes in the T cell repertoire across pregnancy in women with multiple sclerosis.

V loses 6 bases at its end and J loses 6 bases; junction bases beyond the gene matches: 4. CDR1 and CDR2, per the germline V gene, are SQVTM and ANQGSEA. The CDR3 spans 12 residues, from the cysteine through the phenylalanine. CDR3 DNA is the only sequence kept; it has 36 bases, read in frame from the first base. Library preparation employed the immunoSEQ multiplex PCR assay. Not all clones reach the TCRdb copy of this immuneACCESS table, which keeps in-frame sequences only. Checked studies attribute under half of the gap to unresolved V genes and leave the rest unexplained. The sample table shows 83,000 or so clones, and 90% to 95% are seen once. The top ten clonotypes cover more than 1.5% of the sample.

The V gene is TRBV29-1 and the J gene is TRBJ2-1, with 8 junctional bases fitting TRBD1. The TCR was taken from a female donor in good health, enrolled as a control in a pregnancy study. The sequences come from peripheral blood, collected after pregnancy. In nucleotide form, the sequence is TGCAGCGTCGACAGGGGAGCCAATGAGCAGTTCTTC. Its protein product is CSVDRGANEQFF.